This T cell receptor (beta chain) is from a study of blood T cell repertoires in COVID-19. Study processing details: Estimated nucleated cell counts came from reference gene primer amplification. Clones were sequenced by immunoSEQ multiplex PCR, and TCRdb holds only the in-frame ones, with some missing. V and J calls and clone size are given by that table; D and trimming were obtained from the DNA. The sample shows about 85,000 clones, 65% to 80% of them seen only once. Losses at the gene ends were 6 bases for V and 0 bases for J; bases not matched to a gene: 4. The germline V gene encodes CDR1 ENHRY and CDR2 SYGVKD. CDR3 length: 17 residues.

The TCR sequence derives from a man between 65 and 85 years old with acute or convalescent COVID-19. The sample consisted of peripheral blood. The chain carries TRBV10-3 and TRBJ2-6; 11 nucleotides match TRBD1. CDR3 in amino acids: CAIRTGQGDSGANVLTF. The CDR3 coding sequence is TGTGCCATCAGGACGGGACAGGGGGACTCTGGGGCCAACGTCCTGACTTTC.